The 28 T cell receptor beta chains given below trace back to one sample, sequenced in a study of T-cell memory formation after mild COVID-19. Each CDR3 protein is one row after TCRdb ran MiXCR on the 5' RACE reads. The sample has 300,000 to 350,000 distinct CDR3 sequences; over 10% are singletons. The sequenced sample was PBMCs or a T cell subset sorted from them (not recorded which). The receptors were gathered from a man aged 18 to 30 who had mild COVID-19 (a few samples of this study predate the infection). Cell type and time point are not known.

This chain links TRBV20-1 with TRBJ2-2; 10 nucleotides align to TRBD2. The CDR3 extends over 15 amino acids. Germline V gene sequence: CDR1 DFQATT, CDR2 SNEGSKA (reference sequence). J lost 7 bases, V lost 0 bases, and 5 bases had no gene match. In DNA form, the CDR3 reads TGCAGTGCTAGAGATCTCAGACTAGCGGGCGGGGAGCTGTTTTTT. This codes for CSARDLRLAGGELFF.

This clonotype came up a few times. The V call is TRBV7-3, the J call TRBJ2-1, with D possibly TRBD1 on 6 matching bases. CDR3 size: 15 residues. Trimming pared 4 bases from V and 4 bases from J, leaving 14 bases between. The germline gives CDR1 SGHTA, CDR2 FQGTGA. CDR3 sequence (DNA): TGTGCCAGCAGCTCGTCCGGGACAAATTACAATGAGCAGTTCTTC. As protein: CASSSSGTNYNEQFF.

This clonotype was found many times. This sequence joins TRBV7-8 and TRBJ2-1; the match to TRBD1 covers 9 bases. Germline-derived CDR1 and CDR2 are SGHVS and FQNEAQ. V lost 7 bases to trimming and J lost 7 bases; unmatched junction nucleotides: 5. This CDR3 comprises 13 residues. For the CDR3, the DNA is TGTGCCAGCACCGGACAGGGGTGGAATGAGCAGTTCTTC. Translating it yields CASTGQGWNEQFF.

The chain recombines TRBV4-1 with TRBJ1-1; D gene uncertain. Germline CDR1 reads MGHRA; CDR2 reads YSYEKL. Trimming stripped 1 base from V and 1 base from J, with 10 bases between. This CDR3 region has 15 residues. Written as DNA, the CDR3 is TGCGCCAGCAGCCAAGCGACGGCGTGGAACACTGAAGCTTTCTTT. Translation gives CASSQATAWNTEAFF.

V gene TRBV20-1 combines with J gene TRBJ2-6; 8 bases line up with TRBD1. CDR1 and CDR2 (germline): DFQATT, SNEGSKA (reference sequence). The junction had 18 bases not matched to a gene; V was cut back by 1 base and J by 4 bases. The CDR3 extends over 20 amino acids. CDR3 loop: CSARGGRQGNFAGGANVLTF. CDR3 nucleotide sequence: TGCAGTGCTAGAGGGGGGAGACAGGGGAATTTCGCGGGAGGGGCCAACGTCCTGACTTTC.

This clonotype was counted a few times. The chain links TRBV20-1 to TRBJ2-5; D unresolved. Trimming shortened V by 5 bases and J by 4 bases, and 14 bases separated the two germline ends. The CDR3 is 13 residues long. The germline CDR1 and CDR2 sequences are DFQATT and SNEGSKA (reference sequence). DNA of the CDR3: TGCAGTGCTGTCGATGTATCCGGAGAGACCCAGTACTTC. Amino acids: CSAVDVSGETQYF.

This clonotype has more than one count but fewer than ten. The CDR3 bases are TGCGCCAGCAGCCAATGGGGATTCGCGGGACAGAATCTCCACTCTGGAAACACCATATATTTT. Protein sequence: CASSQWGFAGQNLHSGNTIYF. The V call is TRBV4-1, the J call TRBJ1-3; TRBD1 matches at 7 bases. This CDR3 is 21 amino acids long. J was trimmed by 0 bases and V by 2 bases; bases with no gene match: 19. In germline, CDR1 is MGHRA, CDR2 YSYEKL.

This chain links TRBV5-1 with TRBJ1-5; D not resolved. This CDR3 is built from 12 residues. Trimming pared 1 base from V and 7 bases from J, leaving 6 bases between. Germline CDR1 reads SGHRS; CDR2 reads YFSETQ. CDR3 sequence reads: CASSLNGQPQHF. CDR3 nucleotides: TGCGCCAGCAGCTTGAATGGACAGCCCCAGCATTTT.

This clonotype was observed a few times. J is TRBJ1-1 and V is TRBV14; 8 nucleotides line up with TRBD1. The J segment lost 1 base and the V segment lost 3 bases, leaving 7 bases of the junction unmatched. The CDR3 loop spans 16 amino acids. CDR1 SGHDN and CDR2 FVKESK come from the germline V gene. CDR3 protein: CASSHGRTGRNTEAFF. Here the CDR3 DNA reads TGTGCCAGCAGCCATGGAAGGACAGGGCGGAACACTGAAGCTTTCTTT.

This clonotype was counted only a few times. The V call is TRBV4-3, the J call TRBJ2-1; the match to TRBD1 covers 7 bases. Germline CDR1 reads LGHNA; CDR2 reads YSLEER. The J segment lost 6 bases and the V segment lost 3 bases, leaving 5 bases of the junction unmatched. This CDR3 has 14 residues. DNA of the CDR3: TGCGCCAGCAGCCAGAGGGGGCACAGCAATGAGCAGTTCTTC. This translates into CASSQRGHSNEQFF.

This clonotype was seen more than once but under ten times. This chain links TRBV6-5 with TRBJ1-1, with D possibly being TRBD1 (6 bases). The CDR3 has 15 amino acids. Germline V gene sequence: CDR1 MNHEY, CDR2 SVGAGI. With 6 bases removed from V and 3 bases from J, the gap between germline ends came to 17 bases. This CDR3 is CASRETQGADTEAFF. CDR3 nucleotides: TGTGCCAGCAGGGAGACACAGGGCGCGGACACTGAAGCTTTCTTT.

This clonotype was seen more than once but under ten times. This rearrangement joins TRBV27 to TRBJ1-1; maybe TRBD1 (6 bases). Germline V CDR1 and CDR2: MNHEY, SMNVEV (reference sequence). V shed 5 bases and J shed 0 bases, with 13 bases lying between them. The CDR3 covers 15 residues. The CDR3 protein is CASSITGLMNTEAFF. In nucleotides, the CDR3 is TGTGCCAGCAGTATAACAGGGCTCATGAACACTGAAGCTTTCTTT.

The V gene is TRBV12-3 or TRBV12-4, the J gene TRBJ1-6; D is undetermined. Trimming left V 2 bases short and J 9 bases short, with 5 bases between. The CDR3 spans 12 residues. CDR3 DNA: TGTGCCAGCAGTTTACGGATTTCACCCCTCCACTTT. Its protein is CASSLRISPLHF.

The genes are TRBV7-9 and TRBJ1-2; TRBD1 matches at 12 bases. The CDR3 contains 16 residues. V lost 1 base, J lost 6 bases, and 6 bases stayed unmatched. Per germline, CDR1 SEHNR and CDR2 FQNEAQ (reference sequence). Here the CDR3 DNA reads TGTGCCAGCAGCTTAGGGACCGGGACAGGGGGCAATGGCTACACCTTC. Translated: CASSLGTGTGGNGYTF.

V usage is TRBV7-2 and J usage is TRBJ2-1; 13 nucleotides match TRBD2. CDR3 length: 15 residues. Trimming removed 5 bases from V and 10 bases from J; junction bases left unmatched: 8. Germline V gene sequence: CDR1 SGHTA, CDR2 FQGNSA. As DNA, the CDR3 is TGTGCCAGCAGCGCAAGACTAGCGGGGGGTCGGGAGCAGTTCTTC. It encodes CASSARLAGGREQFF.

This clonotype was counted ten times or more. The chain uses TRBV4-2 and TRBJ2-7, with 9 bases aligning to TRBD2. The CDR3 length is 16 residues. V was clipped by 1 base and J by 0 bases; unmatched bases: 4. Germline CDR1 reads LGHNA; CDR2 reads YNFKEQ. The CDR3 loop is CASSQGALAGSYEQYF. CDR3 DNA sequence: TGTGCCAGCAGCCAAGGGGCACTAGCGGGCTCCTACGAGCAGTACTTC.

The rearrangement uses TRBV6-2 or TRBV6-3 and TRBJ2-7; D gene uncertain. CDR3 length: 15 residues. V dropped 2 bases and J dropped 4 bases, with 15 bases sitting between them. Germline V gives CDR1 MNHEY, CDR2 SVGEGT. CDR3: CASSYVGSGPYEQYV. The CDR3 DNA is TGTGCCAGCAGTTACGTGGGCAGTGGCCCTTACGAGCAGTACGTC.

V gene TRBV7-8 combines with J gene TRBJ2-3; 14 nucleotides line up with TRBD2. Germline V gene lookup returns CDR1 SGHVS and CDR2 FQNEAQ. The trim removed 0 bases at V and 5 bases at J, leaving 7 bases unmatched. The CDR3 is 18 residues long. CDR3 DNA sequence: TGTGCCAGCAGCTTAGCGAGACTAGCGGGGGGGCTTGGAGATACGCAGTATTTT. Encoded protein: CASSLARLAGGLGDTQYF.

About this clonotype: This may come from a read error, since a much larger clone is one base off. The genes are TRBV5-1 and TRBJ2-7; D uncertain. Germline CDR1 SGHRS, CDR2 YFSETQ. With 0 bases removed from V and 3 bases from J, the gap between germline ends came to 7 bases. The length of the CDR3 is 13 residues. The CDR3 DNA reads TGCGCCAGCAGCTTGGTGGCAGACTACGAGCAGTACTTC. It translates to CASSLVADYEQYF.

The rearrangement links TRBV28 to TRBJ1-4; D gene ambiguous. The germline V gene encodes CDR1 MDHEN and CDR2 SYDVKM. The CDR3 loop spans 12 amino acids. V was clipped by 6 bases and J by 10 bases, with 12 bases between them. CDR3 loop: CASRGNGGKLFF. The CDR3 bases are TGTGCCAGCAGGGGCAATGGTGGAAAACTGTTTTTT.

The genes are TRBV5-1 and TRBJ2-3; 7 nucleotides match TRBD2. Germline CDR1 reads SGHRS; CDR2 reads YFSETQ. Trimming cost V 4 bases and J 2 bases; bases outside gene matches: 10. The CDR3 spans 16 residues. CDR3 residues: CASSPLADPLTDTQYF. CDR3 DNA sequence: TGCGCCAGCAGCCCCCTAGCGGACCCCCTCACAGATACGCAGTATTTT. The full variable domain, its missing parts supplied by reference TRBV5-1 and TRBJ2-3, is KAGVTQTPRYLIKTRGQQVTLSCSPISGHRSVSWYQQTPGQGLQFLFEYFSETQRNKGNFPGRFSGRQFSNSRSEMNVSTLELGDSALYLCASSPLADPLTDTQYFGPGTRLTVL.

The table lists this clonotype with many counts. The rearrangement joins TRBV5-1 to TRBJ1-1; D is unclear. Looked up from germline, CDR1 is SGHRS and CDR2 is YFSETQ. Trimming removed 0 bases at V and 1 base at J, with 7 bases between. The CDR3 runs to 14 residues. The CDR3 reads CASSLDSSNTEAFF. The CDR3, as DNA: TGCGCCAGCAGCTTGGACAGCTCGAACACTGAAGCTTTCTTT.

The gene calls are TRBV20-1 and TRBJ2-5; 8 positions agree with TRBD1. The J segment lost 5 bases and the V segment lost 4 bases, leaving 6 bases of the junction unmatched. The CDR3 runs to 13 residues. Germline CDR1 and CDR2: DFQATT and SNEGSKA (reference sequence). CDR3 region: CSAKQGGRETQYF. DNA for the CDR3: TGCAGTGCTAAACAGGGGGGTCGGGAGACCCAGTACTTC.

The CDR3 loop reads CSALSPGQATNTQYF. The CDR3 DNA sequence: TGCAGTGCTTTATCACCGGGACAAGCTACGAATACGCAGTATTTT. The J gene is TRBJ2-3, the V gene TRBV20-1, with D possibly TRBD1 on 6 matching bases. The CDR3 spans 15 residues. V was pared by 5 bases and J by 7 bases, with 22 bases between. Per the germline V gene, CDR1 is DFQATT and CDR2 is SNEGSKA (reference sequence).

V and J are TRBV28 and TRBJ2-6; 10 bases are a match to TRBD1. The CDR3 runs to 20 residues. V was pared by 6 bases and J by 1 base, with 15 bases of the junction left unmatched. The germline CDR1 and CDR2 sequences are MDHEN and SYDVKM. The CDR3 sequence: CASRRTPVGTGASGANVLTF. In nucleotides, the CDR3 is TGTGCCAGCAGACGTACACCGGTCGGGACAGGGGCATCTGGGGCCAACGTCCTGACTTTC.

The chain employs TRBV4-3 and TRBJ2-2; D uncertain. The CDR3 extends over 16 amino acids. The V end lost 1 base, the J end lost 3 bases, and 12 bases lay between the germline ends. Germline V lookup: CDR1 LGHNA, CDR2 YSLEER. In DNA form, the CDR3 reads TGCGCCAGCAGCCAAGTTGGGCTGTTTGACACCGGGGAGCTGTTTTTT. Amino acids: CASSQVGLFDTGELFF.

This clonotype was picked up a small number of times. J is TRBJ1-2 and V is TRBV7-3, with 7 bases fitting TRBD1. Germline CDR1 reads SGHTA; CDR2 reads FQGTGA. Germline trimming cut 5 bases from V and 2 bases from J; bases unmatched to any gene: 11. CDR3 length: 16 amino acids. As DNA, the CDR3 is TGTGCCAGCAGCCCCTCGGGGGACAGAGCGAACTATGGCTACACCTTC. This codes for CASSPSGDRANYGYTF.

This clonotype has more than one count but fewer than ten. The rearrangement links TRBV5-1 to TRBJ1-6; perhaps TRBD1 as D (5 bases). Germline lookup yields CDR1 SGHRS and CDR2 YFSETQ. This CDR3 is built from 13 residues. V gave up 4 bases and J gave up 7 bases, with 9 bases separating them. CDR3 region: CASSRDGNSPLHF. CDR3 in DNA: TGCGCCAGCAGCAGGGACGGCAATTCACCCCTCCACTTT. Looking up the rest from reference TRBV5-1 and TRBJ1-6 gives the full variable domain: KAGVTQTPRYLIKTRGQQVTLSCSPISGHRSVSWYQQTPGQGLQFLFEYFSETQRNKGNFPGRFSGRQFSNSRSEMNVSTLELGDSALYLCASSRDGNSPLHFGNGTRLTVT.